This T cell receptor (beta chain) was captured by sequencing in a study of multiple sclerosis patients with progressive multifocal leukoencephalopathy. Synthetic inline TR CDR3 controls covering all V-J pairings were spiked into each PCR. Clones were read by immunoSEQ multiplex PCR, and TCRdb kept only the in-frame ones, dropping some. The table includes fewer than 40,000 clones, roughly 92% detected once. Indicated time point: before natalizumab initiation. All PML patients were female, and all patients had earlier interferon beta. The specimen was PBMCs. The receptor's source is a man in his thirties or forties with multiple sclerosis.

This CDR3 is CASSRGGGRGYTF. The CDR3 DNA follows: TGTGCCAGCAGCCGGGGAGGGGGCCGTGGCTACACCTTC. V usage is TRBV5-4 and J usage is TRBJ1-2; 7 bases map to TRBD1. The V segment lost 4 bases and the J segment 7 bases; nucleotides outside the gene matches: 7. The germline V gene encodes CDR1 SGHNT and CDR2 YYREEE (reference sequence). The CDR3 length is 13 residues.